These 31 T cell receptor beta chains originate from one sample sequenced in a study of blood T cell repertoires in COVID-19. TCRdb's table, derived via immunoSEQ multiplex PCR, lists solely in-frame clones and lacks some. The table records approximately 670,000 clones, 70% to 90% of them present only once. The specimen sequenced was peripheral blood. These receptors were collected from a woman in her late teens or twenties with acute or convalescent COVID-19.

The chain is built from TRBV18 and TRBJ1-6, with 10 bases aligning to TRBD1. The length of the CDR3 is 14 residues. CDR1 and CDR2 from the germline V gene are KGHSH and LQKENI. With V trimmed by 5 bases and J by 10 bases, 5 bases remained unmatched. DNA of the CDR3: TGTGCCAGCTCAGACGACAGGGGGCAATCACCCCTCCACTTT. Residues: CASSDDRGQSPLHF. The full variable domain, completed using reference TRBV18 and TRBJ1-6, is NAGVMQNPRHLVRRRGQEARLRCSPMKGHSHVYWYRQLPEEGLKFMVYLQKENIIDESGMPKERFSAEFPKEGPSILRIQQVVRGDSAAYFCASSDDRGQSPLHFGNGTRLTVT.

The V gene is TRBV9, the J gene TRBJ1-4; 7 bases map to TRBD1. Germline V gives CDR1 SGDLS, CDR2 YYNGEE. There are 15 residues in the CDR3. V gave up 3 bases and J gave up 3 bases; unmatched junction bases: 5. The CDR3: CASSGWDSSNEKLFF. The CDR3 nucleotides read TGTGCCAGCAGCGGATGGGACAGCTCTAATGAAAAACTGTTTTTT.

The rearrangement links TRBV19 to TRBJ2-1, with TRBD2 matching over 8 bases. The V gene's germline CDR1 is LNHDA and CDR2 SQIVND (reference sequence). The CDR3 has 15 amino acids. J was trimmed by 0 bases and V by 6 bases; bases with no gene match: 4. CDR3 DNA: TGTGCCAGTAGCAAAAGCGGGGGCTCCTACAATGAGCAGTTCTTC. It specifies CASSKSGGSYNEQFF. The complete variable domain, with remaining parts taken from reference TRBV19 and TRBJ2-1, reads DGGITQSPKYLFRKEGQNVTLSCEQNLNHDAMYWYRQDPGQGLRLIYYSQIVNDFQKGDIAEGYSVSREKKESFPLTVTSAQKNPTAFYLCASSKSGGSYNEQFFGPGTRLTVL.

This clone was seen only a few times. This chain joins TRBV15 and TRBJ1-2; D not certain. CDR3 length equals 14 residues. The V end lost 0 bases, the J end lost 8 bases, and 13 bases lay between the germline ends. Germline loops: CDR1 LNHNV, CDR2 YYDKDF (reference sequence). As DNA, the CDR3 is TGTGCCACCAGCAGAGATGAGAGGAGTCAGGGCTACACCTTC. Amino acids: CATSRDERSQGYTF.

This clone was found once. The genes are TRBV2 and TRBJ1-1; no definite D call. This CDR3 region has 15 residues. V was pared by 6 bases and J by 2 bases, with 16 bases between. CDR1 is SNHLY, CDR2 FYNNEI, per germline. In DNA form, the CDR3 reads TGTGCCAGCAGCCCGTCTAGGAGTGCTAACACTGAAGCTTTCTTT. This codes for CASSPSRSANTEAFF.

This chain joins TRBV7-2 and TRBJ1-1, with a tentative D call TRBD1 (5 bases). Trimming removed 6 bases at V and 6 bases at J, with 11 bases between. CDR3 size: 12 residues. CDR1 SGHTA and CDR2 FQGNSA come from the germline V gene. The CDR3 sequence is CASSSLRAEAFF. DNA of the CDR3: TGTGCCAGCAGTTCCCTCAGGGCTGAAGCTTTCTTT.

The chain links TRBV7-9 to TRBJ2-7; D may be TRBD1 (7 bases). Germline CDR1 is SEHNR and CDR2 is FQNEAQ (reference sequence). V was pared by 5 bases and J by 4 bases, with 15 bases between. The CDR3 has 14 amino acids. The CDR3 DNA reads TGTGCCAGCAGCCCCCGGGCAGGGGGGTACGAGCAGTACTTC. It yields the protein CASSPRAGGYEQYF.

This chain joins TRBV9 and TRBJ1-2; 7 bases align to TRBD1. This CDR3 is 16 amino acids long. Germline CDR1 SGDLS, CDR2 YYNGEE. J gave up 4 bases and V 0 bases, and 9 bases lay outside the gene matches. CDR3 nucleotides: TGTGCCAGCAGCGTAGGGCCACGACAGGGCCCCTATGGCTACACCTTC. Protein product: CASSVGPRQGPYGYTF.

CDR3 nucleotides: TGTGCCAGCAGTTACCGCCAGGGGGACTCTGGAAACACCATATATTTT. As protein: CASSYRQGDSGNTIYF. The V call is TRBV6-6, the J call TRBJ1-3, with 7 bases aligning to TRBD1. This CDR3 spans 16 amino acids. CDR1 and CDR2 from the germline V gene are MNHNY and SVGAGI (reference sequence). The trim removed 2 bases at V and 0 bases at J, leaving 4 bases unmatched.

This clone occurred once. The rearrangement uses TRBV14 and TRBJ1-2; D unclear. CDR3 length: 13 amino acids. Trimming left V 0 bases short and J 5 bases short, with 7 bases between. In germline, CDR1 is SGHDN, CDR2 FVKESK. The CDR3 reads CASSQDRRYGYTF. The CDR3 nucleotides are TGTGCCAGCAGCCAAGATCGGAGGTATGGCTACACCTTC. The full variable domain, with the rest looked up from reference TRBV14 and TRBJ1-2, is EAGVTQFPSHSVIEKGQTVTLRCDPISGHDNLYWYRRVMGKEIKFLLHFVKESKQDESGMPNNRFLAERTGGTYSTLKVQPAELEDSGVYFCASSQDRRYGYTFGSGTRLTVV.

The chain carries TRBV7-3 and TRBJ2-1, with TRBD1 matching 7 bases. With V trimmed by 5 bases and J by 3 bases, 7 bases remained unmatched. The CDR3 has 15 amino acids. The germline V gene encodes CDR1 SGHTA and CDR2 FQGTGA. The CDR3 sequence: CASSQTRDSYNEQFF. In DNA form, the CDR3 reads TGTGCCAGCAGCCAGACCCGGGACAGCTACAATGAGCAGTTCTTC.

The genes are TRBV27 and TRBJ1-2; 8 bases agree with TRBD1. The germline CDR1 and CDR2 sequences are MNHEY and SMNVEV (reference sequence). Losses at the gene ends were 2 bases for V and 8 bases for J; bases not matched to a gene: 10. This CDR3 region has 15 residues. The CDR3 coding sequence is TGTGCCAGCAGTTTAGGCCTTCGGACAGGGAACGGCTACACCTTC. Its protein product is CASSLGLRTGNGYTF.

This clone was seen a handful of times. The genes are TRBV2 and TRBJ1-2; D unclear. V shed 2 bases and J shed 2 bases, with 18 bases lying between them. CDR1 SNHLY and CDR2 FYNNEI come from the germline V gene. This CDR3 has 17 residues. CDR3 sequence reads: CASSEITRLRSNYGYTF. For the CDR3, the DNA is TGTGCCAGCAGTGAAATTACAAGGTTGAGGAGCAACTATGGCTACACCTTC.

The chain joins TRBV18 to TRBJ2-7, with D perhaps matching TRBD1 (6 bases). The CDR3 is made up of 13 amino acids. The V gene lost 8 bases and the J gene lost 1 base, with 12 bases spanning the gap. Germline assignment: CDR1 KGHSH and CDR2 LQKENI. The CDR3 DNA reads TGTGCCAGCGCCGACGACAGGTCCTACGAGCAGTACTTC. This gives the protein CASADDRSYEQYF.

The gene calls are TRBV19 and TRBJ1-1; a possible D gene is TRBD1 (5 bases). V was shortened by 10 bases and J by 7 bases, with 13 bases between the two germline ends. The CDR3 totals 11 residues. Germline CDR1 reads LNHDA; CDR2 reads SQIVND (reference sequence). The CDR3 DNA reads TGTGCCATAGGACGGGGGGTTGAAGCTTTCTTT. This encodes CAIGRGVEAFF.

The V call is TRBV29-1, the J call TRBJ1-5, with 8 bases aligning to TRBD1. The CDR3 extends over 13 amino acids. CDR1 and CDR2 (germline): SQVTM, ANQGSEA. The junction had 7 bases not matched to a gene; V was cut back by 7 bases and J by 5 bases. The CDR3 protein is CSASGTGDQPQHF. The CDR3 nucleotides are TGCAGCGCCTCCGGGACAGGAGATCAGCCCCAGCATTTT.

This clone was counted once. The chain carries TRBV19 and TRBJ1-5; the D is unclear. This CDR3 is built from 15 residues. Trimming stripped 6 bases from V and 6 bases from J, with 18 bases between. From germline, CDR1 is LNHDA and CDR2 SQIVND (reference sequence). The CDR3 DNA is TGTGCCAGTAGCCAGAGGAGGCTTCCAGGTCAGCCCCAGCATTTT. It translates to CASSQRRLPGQPQHF. The entire variable domain, with the rest obtained from reference TRBV19 and TRBJ1-5, is as follows: DGGITQSPKYLFRKEGQNVTLSCEQNLNHDAMYWYRQDPGQGLRLIYYSQIVNDFQKGDIAEGYSVSREKKESFPLTVTSAQKNPTAFYLCASSQRRLPGQPQHFGDGTRLSIL.

This chain connects TRBV9 to TRBJ2-4; D is perhaps TRBD2 (6 bases). Trimming shortened V by 2 bases and J by 9 bases, and 9 bases separated the two germline ends. This CDR3 spans 12 amino acids. Germline V CDR1 and CDR2: SGDLS, YYNGEE. CDR3 nucleotides: TGTGCCAGCAGCGTCCCCGGGGGCATTCAGTACTTC. This sequence encodes CASSVPGGIQYF.

The chain recombines TRBV18 with TRBJ1-1, with TRBD1 matching 7 bases. Germline-derived CDR1 and CDR2 are KGHSH and LQKENI. J was trimmed by 2 bases and V by 3 bases; bases with no gene match: 6. The CDR3 runs 15 residues. The CDR3 sequence: CASSPGQLLNTEAFF. The CDR3 DNA is TGTGCCAGCTCACCGGGACAGCTACTCAACACTGAAGCTTTCTTT.

V gene TRBV9 combines with J gene TRBJ2-1; D perhaps matches TRBD2 (5 bases). Germline V CDR1 and CDR2: SGDLS, YYNGEE. The CDR3 has 14 residues. V lost 4 bases and J 4 bases, leaving 12 bases between the germline ends. The CDR3: CASSSSRGYNEQFF. The CDR3 nucleotides read TGTGCCAGCAGCTCCAGCCGAGGGTACAATGAGCAGTTCTTC.

This chain connects TRBV5-1 to TRBJ1-1; TRBD1 agrees at 9 bases. The trim removed 4 bases at V and 7 bases at J, leaving 8 bases unmatched. The CDR3 loop spans 14 amino acids. Germline V CDR1 and CDR2: SGHRS, YFSETQ. CDR3 in amino acids: CASSRGTGNNEAFF. The DNA of the CDR3 is TGCGCCAGCAGCCGAGGGACAGGGAATAATGAAGCTTTCTTT.

This sequence joins TRBV15 and TRBJ2-2; a weak D match, TRBD2 (5 bases). The CDR3 extends over 14 amino acids. V shed 4 bases and J shed 7 bases, with 13 bases lying between them. Germline V gene sequence: CDR1 LNHNV, CDR2 YYDKDF (reference sequence). Here the CDR3 DNA reads TGTGCCACCAGCAAGGACTTGTCGGACGGGGAGCTGTTTTTT. This codes for CATSKDLSDGELFF.

The CDR3 DNA is TGCGCCAGCAGCCAAGGGGCCCGAGTGCAGGTTGAAGCTTTCTTT. It is translated as CASSQGARVQVEAFF. This chain links TRBV4-1 with TRBJ1-1; D call uncertain. The CDR3 is 15 amino acids. Germline CDR1 is MGHRA and CDR2 is YSYEKL. Trimming took off 1 base at V and 7 bases at J, with 16 bases between the two ends.

J is TRBJ2-3 and V is TRBV12-3 or TRBV12-4; D may be TRBD2 (5 bases). The V and J ends lost 7 bases and 6 bases respectively, with 11 bases between them. There are 12 residues in the CDR3. In DNA, the CDR3 is TGTGCCAGCACCGAGGGCCCGGATACGCAGTATTTT. It is translated as CASTEGPDTQYF.

The CDR3 spells CASSTGLAGLQETQYF. CDR3 sequence (DNA): TGCGCCAGCAGCACGGGACTAGCGGGCCTCCAAGAGACCCAGTACTTC. The chain recombines TRBV5-1 with TRBJ2-5, with 12 bases aligning to TRBD2. The CDR3 has 16 amino acids. With V trimmed by 4 bases and J by 1 base, 5 bases remained unmatched. Germline assignment: CDR1 SGHRS and CDR2 YFSETQ.

The J gene is TRBJ1-1, the V gene TRBV7-9; D gene unclear. V gave up 5 bases and J gave up 4 bases, with 14 bases separating them. This CDR3 comprises 14 residues. Germline V gives CDR1 SEHNR, CDR2 FQNEAQ (reference sequence). The CDR3 region has the DNA TGTGCCAGCAGCCTCCAGATATCTCCCACTGAAGCTTTCTTT. Translation: CASSLQISPTEAFF.

V gene TRBV6-5 combines with J gene TRBJ1-5; 7 bases agree with TRBD1. The CDR3 runs 13 residues. Germline assignment: CDR1 MNHEY and CDR2 SVGAGI. Trimming took 6 bases from V and 7 from J; bases not matched to a gene: 6. CDR3 residues: CASRKDRYQPQHF. The CDR3 bases are TGTGCCAGCAGAAAGGACAGGTACCAGCCCCAGCATTTT.

V and J are TRBV18 and TRBJ1-4; no definite D call. Per the germline V gene, CDR1 is KGHSH and CDR2 is LQKENI. This CDR3 spans 15 amino acids. Trimming took off 3 bases at V and 5 bases at J, with 13 bases between the two ends. For the CDR3, the DNA is TGTGCCAGCTCACCGTCTCCACTTCCCAATGAAAAACTGTTTTTT. This encodes CASSPSPLPNEKLFF.

The genes are TRBV30 and TRBJ1-1; 9 nucleotides line up with TRBD1. The length of the CDR3 is 14 residues. Trimming at V came to 4 bases and at J to 5 bases, leaving 8 bases not matched to a gene. Looked up from germline, CDR1 is GTSNPN and CDR2 is SVGIG (reference sequence). CDR3 sequence reads: CAWTLGTGRTEAFF. CDR3 bases: TGTGCCTGGACCCTCGGGACAGGGAGAACTGAAGCTTTCTTT.

This sequence joins TRBV4-2 and TRBJ2-7, with TRBD2 matching 9 bases. The germline CDR1 and CDR2 sequences are LGHNA and YNFKEQ. The CDR3 sequence is 16 residues long. The V and J ends lost 1 base and 1 base, in that order; junction bases with no gene match: 5. Here the CDR3 DNA reads TGTGCCAGCAGCCAAGTCGGTGCGGGGGGGTCCTACGAGCAGTACTTC. It yields the protein CASSQVGAGGSYEQYF.

The rearrangement links TRBV18 to TRBJ1-1; a weak D match, TRBD1 (6 bases). The CDR3 runs 15 residues. Trimming took 3 bases from V and 1 from J, leaving 12 bases between them. The V gene's germline CDR1 is KGHSH and CDR2 LQKENI. CDR3 region: CASSPDRLPNTEAFF. The DNA of the CDR3 is TGTGCCAGCTCACCTGACAGGCTACCGAACACTGAAGCTTTCTTT.